Included here is one T cell receptor (beta chain) sequence, with context. Methods used by the authors: Amplifying reference gene primers gave estimates of nucleated cell counts. Clones were sequenced by immunoSEQ multiplex PCR, and TCRdb holds only the in-frame ones, with some missing. V and J calls plus clone size are reproduced from that table; the DNA served to infer D and trimming. Of 250,000 to 300,000 clones in the sample, over 80% are singletons; the top ten hold around 4.5%. J lost 7 bases, V lost 4 bases, and 16 bases had no gene match. The CDR3 totals 17 residues. Germline V gene sequence: CDR1 SGHNT, CDR2 YYREEE (reference sequence). This record belongs to a study of blood T cell repertoires in COVID-19. At the level of the study: Samples of COVID-19 (acute and convalescent) were obtained from the United States, Italy and Spain. In each case, the material was cDNA or gDNA derived from T cells, B-cell-depleted T cells, or PBMCs.

The sequence derives from a man between 60 and 75 years old who had recovered from COVID-19. The rearrangement joins TRBV5-4 to TRBJ1-1; 10 nucleotides line up with TRBD1. The specimen sequenced was peripheral blood. The CDR3: CASSPLPGQGNLGEAFF. CDR3 bases: TGTGCCAGCAGCCCCTTACCGGGACAGGGGAATTTGGGTGAAGCTTTCTTT.